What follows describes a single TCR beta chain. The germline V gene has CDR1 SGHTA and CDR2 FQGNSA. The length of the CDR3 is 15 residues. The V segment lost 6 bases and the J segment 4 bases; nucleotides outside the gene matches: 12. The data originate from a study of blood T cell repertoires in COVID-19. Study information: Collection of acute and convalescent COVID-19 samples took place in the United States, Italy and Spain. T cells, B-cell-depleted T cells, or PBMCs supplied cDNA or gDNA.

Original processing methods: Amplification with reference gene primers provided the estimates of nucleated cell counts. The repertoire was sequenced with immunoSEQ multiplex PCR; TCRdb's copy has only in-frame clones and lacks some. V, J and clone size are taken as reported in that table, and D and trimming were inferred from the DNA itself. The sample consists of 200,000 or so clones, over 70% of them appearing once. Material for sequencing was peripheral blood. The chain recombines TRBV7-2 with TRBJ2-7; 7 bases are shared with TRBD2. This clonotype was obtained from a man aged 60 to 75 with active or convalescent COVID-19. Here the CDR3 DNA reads TGTGCCAGCAGTAAAGGACTAGGATCTTCTTACGAGCAGTACTTC. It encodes CASSKGLGSSYEQYF.